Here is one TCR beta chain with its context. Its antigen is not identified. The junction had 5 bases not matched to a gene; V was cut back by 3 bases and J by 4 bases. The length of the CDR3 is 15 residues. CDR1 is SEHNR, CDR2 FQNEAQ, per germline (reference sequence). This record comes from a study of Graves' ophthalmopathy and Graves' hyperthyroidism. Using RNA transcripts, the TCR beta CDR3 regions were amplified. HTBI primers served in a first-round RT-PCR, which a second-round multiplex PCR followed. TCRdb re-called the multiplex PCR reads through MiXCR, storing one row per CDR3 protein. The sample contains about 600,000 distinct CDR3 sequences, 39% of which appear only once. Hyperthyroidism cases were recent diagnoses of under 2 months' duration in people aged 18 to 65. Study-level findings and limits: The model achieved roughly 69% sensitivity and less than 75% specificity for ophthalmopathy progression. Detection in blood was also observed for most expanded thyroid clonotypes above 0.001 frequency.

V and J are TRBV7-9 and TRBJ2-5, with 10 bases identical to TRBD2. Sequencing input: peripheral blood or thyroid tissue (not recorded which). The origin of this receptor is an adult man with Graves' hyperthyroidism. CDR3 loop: CASSFMSGRAETQYF. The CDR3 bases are TGTGCCAGCAGCTTTATGAGCGGGAGGGCAGAGACCCAGTACTTC.